This T cell receptor (beta chain) was obtained from a study of blood T cell repertoires in COVID-19. Some clones are missing from TCRdb's copy, which holds only in-frame ones; the method was immunoSEQ multiplex PCR. The sample yields roughly 73,000 clones, 88% seen once. This sequence originates from a human donor in a cohort sampled during active COVID-19. Sequenced: peripheral blood.

Here the CDR3 reads CASSEGRVTQYF. As DNA, the CDR3 is TGTGCCAGCAGTGAAGGTCGGGTTACGCAGTATTTT. V is TRBV2 and J is TRBJ2-3; D remains unclear. The CDR3 is 12 amino acids. The germline V gene has CDR1 SNHLY and CDR2 FYNNEI. Trimming took off 1 base at V and 8 bases at J, with 7 bases between the two ends.